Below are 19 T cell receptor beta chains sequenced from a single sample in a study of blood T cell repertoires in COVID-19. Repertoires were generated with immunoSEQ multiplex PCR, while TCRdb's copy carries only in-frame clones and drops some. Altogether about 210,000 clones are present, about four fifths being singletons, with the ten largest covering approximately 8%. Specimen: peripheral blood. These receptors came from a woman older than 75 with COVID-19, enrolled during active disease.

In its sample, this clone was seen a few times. CDR3 amino acids: CASSQGTGDTGELFF. Here the CDR3 DNA reads TGTGCCAGTAGTCAAGGGACAGGAGACACCGGGGAGCTGTTTTTT. This chain joins TRBV19 and TRBJ2-2; 8 nucleotides line up with TRBD1. The CDR3 length is 15 residues. With V trimmed by 5 bases and J by 3 bases, 5 bases remained unmatched. Germline CDR1 reads LNHDA; CDR2 reads SQIVND (reference sequence).

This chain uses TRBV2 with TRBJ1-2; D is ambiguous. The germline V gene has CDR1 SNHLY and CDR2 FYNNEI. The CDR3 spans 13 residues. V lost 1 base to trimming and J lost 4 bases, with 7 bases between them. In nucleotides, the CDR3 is TGTGCCAGCAGTGAAGGATATAGCTATGGCTACACCTTC. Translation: CASSEGYSYGYTF.

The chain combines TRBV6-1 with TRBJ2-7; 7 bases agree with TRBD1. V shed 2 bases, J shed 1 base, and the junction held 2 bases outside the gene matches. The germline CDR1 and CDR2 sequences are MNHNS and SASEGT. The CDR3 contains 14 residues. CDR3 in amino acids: CASSESGGSYEQYF. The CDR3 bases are TGTGCCAGCAGTGAATCAGGGGGTTCCTACGAGCAGTACTTC.

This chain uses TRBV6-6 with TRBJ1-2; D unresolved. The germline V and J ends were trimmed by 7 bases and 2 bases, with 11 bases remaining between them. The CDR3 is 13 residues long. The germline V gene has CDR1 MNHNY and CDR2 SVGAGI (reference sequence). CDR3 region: CASTIVGNYGYTF. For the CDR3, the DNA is TGTGCCAGCACCATTGTGGGCAACTATGGCTACACCTTC.

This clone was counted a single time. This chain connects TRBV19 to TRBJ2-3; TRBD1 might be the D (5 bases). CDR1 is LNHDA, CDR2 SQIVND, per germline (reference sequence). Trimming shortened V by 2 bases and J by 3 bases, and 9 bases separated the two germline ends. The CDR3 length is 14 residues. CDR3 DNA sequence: TGTGCCAGTAGTATAATCGCAGGGACAGATACGCAGTATTTT. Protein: CASSIIAGTDTQYF.

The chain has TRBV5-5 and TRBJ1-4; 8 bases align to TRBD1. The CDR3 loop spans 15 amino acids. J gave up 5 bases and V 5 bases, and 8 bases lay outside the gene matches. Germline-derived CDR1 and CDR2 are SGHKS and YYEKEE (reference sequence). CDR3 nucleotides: TGTGCCAGCAGAACAGGGGGAACGCCGAATGAAAAACTGTTTTTT. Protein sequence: CASRTGGTPNEKLFF.

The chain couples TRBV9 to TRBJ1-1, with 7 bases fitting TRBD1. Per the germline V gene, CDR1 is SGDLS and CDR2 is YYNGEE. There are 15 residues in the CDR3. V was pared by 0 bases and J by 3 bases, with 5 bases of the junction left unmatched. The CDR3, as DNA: TGTGCCAGCAGCGTAGGATCGGACAGGCACACTGAAGCTTTCTTT. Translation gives CASSVGSDRHTEAFF.

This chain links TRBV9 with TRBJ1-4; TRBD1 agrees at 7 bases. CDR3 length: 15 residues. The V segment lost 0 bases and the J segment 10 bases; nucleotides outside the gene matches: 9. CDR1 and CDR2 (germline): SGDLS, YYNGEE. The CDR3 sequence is CASSVEGAPGGKLFF. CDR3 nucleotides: TGTGCCAGCAGCGTAGAGGGGGCCCCGGGTGGAAAACTGTTTTTT.

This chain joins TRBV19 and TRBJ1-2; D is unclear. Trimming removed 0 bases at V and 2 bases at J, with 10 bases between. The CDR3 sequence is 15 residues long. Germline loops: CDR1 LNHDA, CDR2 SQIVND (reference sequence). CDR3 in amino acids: CASSIDTDLNYGYTF. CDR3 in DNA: TGTGCCAGTAGTATAGATACAGATTTGAACTATGGCTACACCTTC.

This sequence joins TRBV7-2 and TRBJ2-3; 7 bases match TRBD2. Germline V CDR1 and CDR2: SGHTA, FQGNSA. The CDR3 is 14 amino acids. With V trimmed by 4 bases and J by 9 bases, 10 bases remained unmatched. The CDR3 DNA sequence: TGTGCCAGCAGCTCCCCGACTAGCCCGTACACGCAGTATTTT. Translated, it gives CASSSPTSPYTQYF.

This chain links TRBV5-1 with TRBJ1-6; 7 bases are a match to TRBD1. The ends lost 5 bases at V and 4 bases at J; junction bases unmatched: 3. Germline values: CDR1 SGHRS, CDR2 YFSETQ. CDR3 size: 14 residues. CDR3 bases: TGCGCCAGCAGTGTGGGACAGTATAATTCACCCCTCCACTTT. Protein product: CASSVGQYNSPLHF.

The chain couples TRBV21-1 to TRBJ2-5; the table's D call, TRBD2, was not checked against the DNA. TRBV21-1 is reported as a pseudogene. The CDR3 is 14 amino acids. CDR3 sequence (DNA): TGTGCCAGCAGCAAGCTCCGGGAGCAAGAGACCCAGTACTTC. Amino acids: CASSKLREQETQYF.

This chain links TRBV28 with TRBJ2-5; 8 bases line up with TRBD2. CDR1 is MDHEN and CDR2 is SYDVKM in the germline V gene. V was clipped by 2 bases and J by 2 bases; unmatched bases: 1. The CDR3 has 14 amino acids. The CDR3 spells CASSLAGGQETQYF. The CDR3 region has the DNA TGTGCCAGCAGTTTAGCGGGGGGACAAGAGACCCAGTACTTC.

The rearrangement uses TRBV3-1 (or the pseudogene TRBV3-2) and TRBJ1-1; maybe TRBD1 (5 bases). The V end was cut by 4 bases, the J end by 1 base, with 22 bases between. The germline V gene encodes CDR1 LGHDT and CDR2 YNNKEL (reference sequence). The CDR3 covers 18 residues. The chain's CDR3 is CASSLRSGRGGRNTEAFF. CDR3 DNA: TGTGCCAGCAGCCTCAGGTCGGGGCGAGGAGGGAGGAACACTGAAGCTTTCTTT.

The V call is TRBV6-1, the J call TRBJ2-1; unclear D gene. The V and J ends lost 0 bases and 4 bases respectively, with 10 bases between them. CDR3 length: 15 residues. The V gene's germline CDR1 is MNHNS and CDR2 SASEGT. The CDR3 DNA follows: TGTGCCAGCAGTGAAGCGCTTGACTTTTACAATGAGCAGTTCTTC. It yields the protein CASSEALDFYNEQFF.

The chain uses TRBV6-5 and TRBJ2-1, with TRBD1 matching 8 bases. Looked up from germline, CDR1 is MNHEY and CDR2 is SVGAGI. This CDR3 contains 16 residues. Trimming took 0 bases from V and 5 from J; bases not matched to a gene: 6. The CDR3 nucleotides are TGTGCCAGCAGTTACTCTCCCGGACAGGGCCACAATGAGCAGTTCTTC. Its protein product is CASSYSPGQGHNEQFF.

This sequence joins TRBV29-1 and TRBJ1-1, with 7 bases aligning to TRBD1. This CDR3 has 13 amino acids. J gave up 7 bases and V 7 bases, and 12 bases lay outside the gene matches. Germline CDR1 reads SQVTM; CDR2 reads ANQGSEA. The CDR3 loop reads CSGLPTGRIEAFF. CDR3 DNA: TGCAGCGGCCTACCGACAGGGAGGATTGAAGCTTTCTTT. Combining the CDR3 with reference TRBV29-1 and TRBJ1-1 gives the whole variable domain SAVISQKPSRDICQRGTSLTIQCQVDSQVTMMFWYRQQPGQSLTLIATANQGSEATYESGFVIDKFPISRPNLTFSTLTVSNMSPEDSSIYLCSGLPTGRIEAFFGQGTRLTVV.

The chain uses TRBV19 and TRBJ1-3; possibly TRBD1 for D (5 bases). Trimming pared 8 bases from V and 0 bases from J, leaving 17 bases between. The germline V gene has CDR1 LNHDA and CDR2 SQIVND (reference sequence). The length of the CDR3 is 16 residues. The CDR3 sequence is CASSAGVLLSGNTIYF. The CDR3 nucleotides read TGTGCCAGTTCTGCGGGGGTCCTCCTCTCTGGAAACACCATATATTTT.

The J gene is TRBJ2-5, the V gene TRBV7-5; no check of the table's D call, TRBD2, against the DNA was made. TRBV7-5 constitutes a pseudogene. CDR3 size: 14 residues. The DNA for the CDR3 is TGTGTCAGAAGCTTATCCCCCCTCGAAGAGACCCAGTACTTC. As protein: CVRSLSPLEETQYF.